Listed here are 14 T cell receptor beta chains from one sample, sequenced in a study of a mutant IDH1 vaccine in newly diagnosed glioma (dated by TCRdb to the early 2020s). Library generation was performed with the immunoSEQ multiplex PCR assay. TCRdb obtained this table from immuneACCESS and retained in-frame rearrangements with V and J assigned. These tables miss some clones; where compared with another copy, unresolved V genes account for less than half of the shortfall, and the remainder is unexplained. The sample table records over 25,000 clones; roughly 80% of these occur just once. The ten largest clones add up to about a tenth of the sample. This sample's time point label indicates: week 35, safety follow-up. A 20-mer mutant IDH1 peptide at 300 micrograms in Montanide made up each vaccine dose, which was injected subcutaneously together with topical imiquimod. Their cognate antigens are unknown.

The sequencing here drew on PBMCs, taken from a glioma patient whose treatment included an IDH1 peptide vaccine. These receptors were collected from a woman aged 25 to 45 with glioma. Some clones in this sample may be carry-over from other donors' samples.

The J gene is TRBJ1-1, the V gene TRBV2; D gene ambiguous. CDR3 length equals 12 residues. CDR1 and CDR2 from the germline V gene are SNHLY and FYNNEI. V was shortened by 4 bases and J by 8 bases, with 11 bases between the two germline ends. The CDR3 nucleotides are TGTGCCAGCAGTGCTCCAGTGACAGAAGCTTTCTTT. Translated: CASSAPVTEAFF. The full variable domain, in which reference TRBV2 and TRBJ1-1 provide the parts outside the CDR3, is EPEVTQTPSHQVTQMGQEVILRCVPISNHLYFYWYRQILGQKVEFLVSFYNNEISEKSEIFDDQFSVERPDGSNFTLKIRSTKLEDSAMYFCASSAPVTEAFFGQGTRLTVV.

In regard to this clone: A junction end diverges from the germline sequence, so it may reflect a read error. The chain carries TRBV7-7 and TRBJ2-5; a weak D match, TRBD2 (5 bases). Germline V gives CDR1 SSHAT, CDR2 FNYEAQ (reference sequence). This CDR3 comprises 14 residues. The CDR3 nucleotides read TGTGCTAGCAGCTCTGCACGGGGTCTGGAGACCCAGTACTTC. Protein: CASSSARGLETQYF. The variable domain in full, with the rest retrieved from reference TRBV7-7 and TRBJ2-5, is GAGVSQSPRYKVTKRGQDVTLRCDPISSHATLYWYQQALGQGPEFLTYFNYEAQPDKSGLPSDRFSAERPEGSISTLTIQRTEQRDSAMYRCASSSARGLETQYFGPGTRLLVL.

The chain carries TRBV2 and TRBJ1-3, with TRBD1 as a possible D gene (6 bases). The CDR3 contains 14 residues. Germline CDR1 SNHLY, CDR2 FYNNEI. Trimming removed 4 bases from V and 2 bases from J, with 9 bases in between. CDR3 sequence (DNA): TGTGCCAGCAGTGGGGGGCGGACTGGAAACACCATATATTTT. Translated, it gives CASSGGRTGNTIYF.

This chain uses TRBV2 with TRBJ1-4; 7 bases align to TRBD1. The CDR3 runs 14 residues. Germline V gene sequence: CDR1 SNHLY, CDR2 FYNNEI. Germline trimming cut 3 bases from V and 8 bases from J; bases unmatched to any gene: 6. As DNA, the CDR3 is TGTGCCAGCAGTGACGGGACAGTCAACGAAAAACTGTTTTTT. It translates to CASSDGTVNEKLFF.

The genes are TRBV10-2 and TRBJ1-5, with TRBD1 identical over 9 bases. The CDR3 is 13 amino acids. Looked up from germline, CDR1 is WSHSY and CDR2 is SAAADI. Unmatched junction bases numbered 3, after V lost 2 bases and J lost 10 bases. CDR3 in DNA: TGCGCCAGCAGTGAGACAGGGGGCAATCCCCAGCATTTT. This translates into CASSETGGNPQHF.

Remarks on this clone: Mismatch with germline at one junction end may stem from a read error. The chain recombines TRBV7-7 with TRBJ2-7, with 10 bases aligning to TRBD1. Looked up from germline, CDR1 is SSHAT and CDR2 is FNYEAQ (reference sequence). The CDR3 runs 16 residues. This CDR3 reads CASSIRQGASEYGQYF. The CDR3 bases are TGTGCTAGCAGCATCCGACAGGGGGCATCGGAATACGGGCAGTACTTC.

This chain connects TRBV11-1 to TRBJ2-5; D uncertain. Germline V lookup: CDR1 SGHAT, CDR2 FQDESV (reference sequence). The CDR3 covers 16 residues. Trimming removed 1 base at V and 5 bases at J, with 17 bases between. CDR3 protein: CASSLGLTVPGETQYF. CDR3 DNA: TGTGCCAGCAGCTTAGGACTCACTGTCCCCGGGGAGACCCAGTACTTC.

This chain uses TRBV14 with TRBJ2-2, with 8 positions matching TRBD2. The ends lost 0 bases at V and 4 bases at J; junction bases unmatched: 7. The length of the CDR3 is 17 residues. CDR1 and CDR2 from the germline V gene are SGHDN and FVKESK. The CDR3 coding sequence is TGTGCCAGCAGCCAAGATACGGTAGCGGGACGCACCGGGGAGCTGTTTTTT. Its protein product is CASSQDTVAGRTGELFF.

The rearrangement joins TRBV9 to TRBJ2-2, with 8 bases lining up with TRBD2. This CDR3 comprises 18 residues. The germline gives CDR1 SGDLS, CDR2 YYNGEE. V was pared by 0 bases and J by 5 bases, with 12 bases of the junction left unmatched. The DNA of the CDR3 is TGTGCCAGCAGCGTAGGGGCCAGCGGGAGTAGAGGTACCGGGGAGCTGTTTTTT. Its protein is CASSVGASGSRGTGELFF.

The chain is built from TRBV7-6 and TRBJ2-7; 16 bases match TRBD2. The germline V gene encodes CDR1 SGHVS and CDR2 FNYEAQ. Trimming at V came to 3 bases and at J to 3 bases, leaving 11 bases not matched to a gene. The CDR3 has 19 residues. The CDR3 reads CASSFRFGTSGRASYEQYF. The CDR3 coding sequence is TGTGCCAGCAGCTTCCGATTTGGGACTAGCGGGAGGGCTAGCTACGAGCAGTACTTC.

This chain joins TRBV10-3 and TRBJ2-1, with 12 bases matching TRBD2. V shed 4 bases, J shed 5 bases, and the junction held 3 bases outside the gene matches. Germline assignment: CDR1 ENHRY and CDR2 SYGVKD. This CDR3 comprises 15 residues. The CDR3 nucleotides are TGTGCCATCAGTGGGACTAGCGGGAACCACAATGAGCAGTTCTTC. It encodes CAISGTSGNHNEQFF.

This clone appeared a single time. This rearrangement joins TRBV30 to TRBJ2-6; D remains unclear. The V and J ends lost 5 bases and 0 bases respectively, with 11 bases between them. CDR1 is GTSNPN and CDR2 is SVGIG in the germline V gene (reference sequence). The CDR3 consists of 15 residues. The CDR3 DNA is TGTGCCTGGGAGAGACCGAGCTCTGGGGCCAACGTCCTGACTTTC. As protein: CAWERPSSGANVLTF.

The rearrangement links TRBV6-6 to TRBJ2-7; 7 bases align to TRBD2. CDR1 is MNHNY and CDR2 is SVGAGI in the germline V gene (reference sequence). CDR3 length equals 14 residues. J gave up 2 bases and V 8 bases, and 9 bases lay outside the gene matches. CDR3 protein: CASSDGRPTYEQYF. The CDR3 nucleotides are TGTGCCAGCTCGGACGGGAGGCCCACCTACGAGCAGTACTTC.

The chain couples TRBV4-1 to TRBJ2-1; maybe TRBD1 (6 bases). V was cut by 2 bases and J by 9 bases, with 14 bases left in between. Germline loops: CDR1 MGHRA, CDR2 YSYEKL. The CDR3 has 14 amino acids. This CDR3 is CASSQSRTGSEQFF. CDR3 in DNA: TGCGCCAGCAGCCAATCCCGTACAGGGAGTGAGCAGTTCTTC.